Following are 14 T cell receptor beta chains from one sample sequenced in a study of blood T cell repertoires in COVID-19. TCRdb's copy holds only in-frame clones and misses some; the assay was immunoSEQ multiplex PCR. Among about 94,000 clones, 74% were seen once, and the ten largest hold about 3.9%. Sequencing was performed on peripheral blood. These receptor sequences come from a man aged 70-80 years with COVID-19, enrolled during active disease.

This sequence joins TRBV4-3 and TRBJ1-3; the D gene is possibly TRBD1 (5 bases). Germline lookup yields CDR1 LGHNA and CDR2 YSLEER. The CDR3 sequence is 17 residues long. Trimming removed 0 bases from V and 4 bases from J, with 16 bases in between. In DNA, the CDR3 is TGCGCCAGCAGCCAAGATCTTTTGACAGCCTCAGGAAACACCATATATTTT. Its translation is CASSQDLLTASGNTIYF.

The chain has TRBV7-2 and TRBJ2-3; 9 bases agree with TRBD1. Germline lookup yields CDR1 SGHTA and CDR2 FQGNSA. V lost 5 bases to trimming and J lost 5 bases; unmatched junction nucleotides: 8. The CDR3 runs 15 residues. The CDR3 DNA is TGTGCCAGCAGCCATACAGGGGGCAACGGAGATACGCAGTATTTT. Translating gives CASSHTGGNGDTQYF.

The table lists this clone with a few counts. V gene TRBV27 combines with J gene TRBJ1-2; D unresolved. This CDR3 has 15 residues. Germline V gives CDR1 MNHEY, CDR2 SMNVEV (reference sequence). Trimming left V 2 bases short and J 1 base short, with 11 bases between. The CDR3 region has the DNA TGTGCCAGCAGTTTAACGGGGAGATTTAACTATGGCTACACCTTC. The encoded protein is CASSLTGRFNYGYTF.

The chain has TRBV7-3 and TRBJ2-1, with 11 positions matching TRBD2. Trimming took 4 bases from V and 6 from J; bases not matched to a gene: 8. CDR1 is SGHTA and CDR2 is FQGTGA in the germline V gene. The CDR3 has 16 amino acids. The CDR3 sequence: CASSSLGLAGSNEQFF. The CDR3 bases are TGTGCCAGCAGCTCCCTTGGACTAGCGGGTAGCAATGAGCAGTTCTTC.

V gene TRBV6-7 combines with J gene TRBJ1-2, with TRBD1 matching over 7 bases. TRBV6-7 is sorted into the ORF group, with uncertain function. With V trimmed by 6 bases and J by 4 bases, 14 bases remained unmatched. The CDR3 runs to 16 residues. The CDR3 DNA is TGTGCCAGCAGCGGGGATCCGACAGGGACCCTCTATGGCTACACCTTC. Protein product: CASSGDPTGTLYGYTF.

The CDR3 region is CASSLPQGAGETQYF. Here the CDR3 DNA reads TGTGCCAGCAGTTTACCGCAGGGGGCTGGGGAGACCCAGTACTTC. The V call is TRBV28, the J call TRBJ2-5, with TRBD1 identical over 8 bases. Germline assignment: CDR1 MDHEN and CDR2 SYDVKM. V lost 2 bases, J lost 5 bases, and 7 bases stayed unmatched. CDR3 size: 15 residues.

The genes are TRBV11-2 and TRBJ2-1; 8 nucleotides agree with TRBD2. Germline CDR1 reads SGHAT; CDR2 reads FQNNGV. The CDR3 spans 16 residues. Trimming at V came to 1 base and at J to 4 bases, leaving 6 bases not matched to a gene. For the CDR3, the DNA is TGTGCCAGCAGCTTAGTGGGTAGCGGGGCTTACAATGAGCAGTTCTTC. Translating gives CASSLVGSGAYNEQFF. The full variable domain, its missing parts supplied by reference TRBV11-2 and TRBJ2-1, is EAGVAQSPRYKIIEKRQSVAFWCNPISGHATLYWYQQILGQGPKLLIQFQNNGVVDDSQLPKDRFSAERLKGVDSTLKIQPAKLEDSAVYLCASSLVGSGAYNEQFFGPGTRLTVL.

This chain's CDR3 is CASSYHGVRIGEQYF. The CDR3 bases are TGTGCCAGCAGTTACCACGGGGTCCGAATTGGCGAGCAGTACTTC. V is TRBV6-5 and J is TRBJ2-7, with a possible D match to TRBD2 (5 bases). Trimming took 2 bases from V and 6 from J, leaving 17 bases between them. This CDR3 has 15 residues. Germline V gives CDR1 MNHEY, CDR2 SVGAGI.

This sequence joins TRBV5-5 and TRBJ1-6; tentative D call: TRBD1 (6 bases). The CDR3 consists of 14 residues. CDR1 is SGHKS, CDR2 YYEKEE, per germline (reference sequence). V lost 4 bases to trimming and J lost 7 bases, with 12 bases between them. CDR3 sequence reads: CASSLRTENSPLHF. CDR3 DNA sequence: TGTGCCAGCAGCCTCCGGACAGAGAATTCACCCCTCCACTTT.

The chain joins TRBV19 to TRBJ1-5; perhaps TRBD1 as D (6 bases). Germline CDR1 reads LNHDA; CDR2 reads SQIVND (reference sequence). Between the trimmed V and J ends, which lost 5 bases and 4 bases, there was a span of 12 bases. The CDR3 sequence is 14 residues long. The CDR3 spells CASSQQGKNQPQHF. The DNA of the CDR3 is TGTGCCAGTAGTCAGCAGGGGAAGAATCAGCCCCAGCATTTT.

This clone has just a few counts. The chain employs TRBV19 and TRBJ1-1; D is ambiguous. CDR3 length: 13 residues. Trimming removed 6 bases from V and 5 bases from J, with 13 bases in between. Germline V gives CDR1 LNHDA, CDR2 SQIVND (reference sequence). Here the CDR3 DNA reads TGTGCCAGTAGCCGGGGAGTAGTGACTGAAGCTTTCTTT. Protein sequence: CASSRGVVTEAFF.

The gene calls are TRBV10-3 and TRBJ1-1; D remains ambiguous. V was clipped by 5 bases and J by 3 bases, with 19 bases between them. From germline, CDR1 is ENHRY and CDR2 SYGVKD. The CDR3 loop spans 16 amino acids. The CDR3 DNA sequence: TGTGCCATCAGTCAAGTTGTTCCGACATCGGACACTGAAGCTTTCTTT. It yields the protein CAISQVVPTSDTEAFF.

The chain has TRBV27 and TRBJ2-7, with D possibly TRBD1 on 5 matching bases. Trimming removed 2 bases at V and 2 bases at J, with 22 bases between. Germline CDR1 MNHEY, CDR2 SMNVEV (reference sequence). The CDR3 extends over 18 amino acids. In nucleotides, the CDR3 is TGTGCCAGCAGTTTAGAGGTGGACGGACACCTGAGAACCTACGAGCAGTACTTC. It specifies CASSLEVDGHLRTYEQYF.

This sequence joins TRBV6-5 and TRBJ2-7; D might be TRBD2 (5 bases). This CDR3 region has 15 residues. Germline V gene sequence: CDR1 MNHEY, CDR2 SVGAGI. The V gene lost 0 bases and the J gene lost 3 bases, with 12 bases spanning the gap. DNA for the CDR3: TGTGCCAGCAGTTACTCGTTGAAAAGCGGCTACGAGCAGTACTTC. Protein: CASSYSLKSGYEQYF.